This paragraph reports one T cell receptor beta chain. Its antigen remains unknown. The PCR was carried out with 60 Vbeta primers and 13 Jbeta primers. Here immunoSEQ multiplex PCR was the method, and the copy in TCRdb shows in-frame clones only, minus some. The repertoire table contains some 70,000 clones. The data originate from a study of cytomegalovirus exposure and HLA in healthy donors. Whole-study findings and limits: Reportedly, fewer N-insertions than the 666-donor mean appeared in an Asian-associated ancestry cluster in a later analysis. The listing of 150 or so TCR beta chains classed them as cytomegalovirus-associated.

The CDR3 spans 13 residues. Trimming cost V 4 bases and J 0 bases, with 5 bases left between them. CDR1 SGHTA and CDR2 FQGNSA come from the germline V gene. The sequencing sample was made of PBMCs. The rearrangement joins TRBV7-2 to TRBJ2-3, with D uncertain. The source is a man aged 35 to 55 in good health and CMV-seronegative. Here the CDR3 reads CASSWASTDTQYF. The DNA for the CDR3 is TGTGCCAGCAGCTGGGCTAGCACAGATACGCAGTATTTT.